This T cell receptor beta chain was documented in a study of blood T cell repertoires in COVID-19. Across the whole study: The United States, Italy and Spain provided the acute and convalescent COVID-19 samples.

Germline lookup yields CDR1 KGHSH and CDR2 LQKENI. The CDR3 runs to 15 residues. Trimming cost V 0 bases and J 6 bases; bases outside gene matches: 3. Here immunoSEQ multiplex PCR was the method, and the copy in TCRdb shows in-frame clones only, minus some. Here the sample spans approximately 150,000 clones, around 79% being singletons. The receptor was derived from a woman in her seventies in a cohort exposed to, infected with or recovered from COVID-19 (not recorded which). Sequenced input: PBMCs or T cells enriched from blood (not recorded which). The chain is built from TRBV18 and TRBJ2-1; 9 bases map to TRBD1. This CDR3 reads CASSPPWTGVNEQFF. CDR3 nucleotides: TGTGCCAGCTCACCACCATGGACAGGGGTCAATGAGCAGTTCTTC.